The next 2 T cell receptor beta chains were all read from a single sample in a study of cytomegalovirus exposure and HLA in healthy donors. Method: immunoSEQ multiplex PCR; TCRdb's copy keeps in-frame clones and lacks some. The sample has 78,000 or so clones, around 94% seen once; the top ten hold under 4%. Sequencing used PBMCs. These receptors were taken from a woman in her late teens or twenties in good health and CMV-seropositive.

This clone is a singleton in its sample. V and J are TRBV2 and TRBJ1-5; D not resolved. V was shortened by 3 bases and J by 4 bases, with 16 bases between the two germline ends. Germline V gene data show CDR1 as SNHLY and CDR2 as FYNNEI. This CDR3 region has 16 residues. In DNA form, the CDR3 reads TGTGCCAGCAGTGACGAAGGTCGGAGTATAAATCAGCCCCAGCATTTT. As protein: CASSDEGRSINQPQHF.

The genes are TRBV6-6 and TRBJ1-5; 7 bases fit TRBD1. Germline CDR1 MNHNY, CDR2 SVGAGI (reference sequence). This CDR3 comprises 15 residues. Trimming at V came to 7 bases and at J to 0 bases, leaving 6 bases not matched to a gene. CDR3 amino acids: CASIGTAHSNQPQHF. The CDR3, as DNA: TGTGCCAGCATTGGGACAGCCCATAGCAATCAGCCCCAGCATTTT.